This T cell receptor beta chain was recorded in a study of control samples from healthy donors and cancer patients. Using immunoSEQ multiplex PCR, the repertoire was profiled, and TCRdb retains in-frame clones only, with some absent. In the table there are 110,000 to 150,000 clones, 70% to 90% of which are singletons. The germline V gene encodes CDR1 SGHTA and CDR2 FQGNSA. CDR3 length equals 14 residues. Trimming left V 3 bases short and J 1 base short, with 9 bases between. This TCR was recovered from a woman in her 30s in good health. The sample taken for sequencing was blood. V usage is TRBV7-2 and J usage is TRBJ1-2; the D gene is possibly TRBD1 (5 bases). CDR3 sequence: CASSFGTVNYGYTF. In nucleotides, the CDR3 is TGTGCCAGCAGCTTCGGGACGGTTAACTATGGCTACACCTTC. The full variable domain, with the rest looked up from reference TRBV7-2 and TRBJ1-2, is GAGVSQSPSNKVTEKGKDVELRCDPISGHTALYWYRQSLGQGLEFLIYFQGNSAPDKSGLPSDRFSAERTGGSVSTLTIQRTQQEDSAVYLCASSFGTVNYGYTFGSGTRLTVV.